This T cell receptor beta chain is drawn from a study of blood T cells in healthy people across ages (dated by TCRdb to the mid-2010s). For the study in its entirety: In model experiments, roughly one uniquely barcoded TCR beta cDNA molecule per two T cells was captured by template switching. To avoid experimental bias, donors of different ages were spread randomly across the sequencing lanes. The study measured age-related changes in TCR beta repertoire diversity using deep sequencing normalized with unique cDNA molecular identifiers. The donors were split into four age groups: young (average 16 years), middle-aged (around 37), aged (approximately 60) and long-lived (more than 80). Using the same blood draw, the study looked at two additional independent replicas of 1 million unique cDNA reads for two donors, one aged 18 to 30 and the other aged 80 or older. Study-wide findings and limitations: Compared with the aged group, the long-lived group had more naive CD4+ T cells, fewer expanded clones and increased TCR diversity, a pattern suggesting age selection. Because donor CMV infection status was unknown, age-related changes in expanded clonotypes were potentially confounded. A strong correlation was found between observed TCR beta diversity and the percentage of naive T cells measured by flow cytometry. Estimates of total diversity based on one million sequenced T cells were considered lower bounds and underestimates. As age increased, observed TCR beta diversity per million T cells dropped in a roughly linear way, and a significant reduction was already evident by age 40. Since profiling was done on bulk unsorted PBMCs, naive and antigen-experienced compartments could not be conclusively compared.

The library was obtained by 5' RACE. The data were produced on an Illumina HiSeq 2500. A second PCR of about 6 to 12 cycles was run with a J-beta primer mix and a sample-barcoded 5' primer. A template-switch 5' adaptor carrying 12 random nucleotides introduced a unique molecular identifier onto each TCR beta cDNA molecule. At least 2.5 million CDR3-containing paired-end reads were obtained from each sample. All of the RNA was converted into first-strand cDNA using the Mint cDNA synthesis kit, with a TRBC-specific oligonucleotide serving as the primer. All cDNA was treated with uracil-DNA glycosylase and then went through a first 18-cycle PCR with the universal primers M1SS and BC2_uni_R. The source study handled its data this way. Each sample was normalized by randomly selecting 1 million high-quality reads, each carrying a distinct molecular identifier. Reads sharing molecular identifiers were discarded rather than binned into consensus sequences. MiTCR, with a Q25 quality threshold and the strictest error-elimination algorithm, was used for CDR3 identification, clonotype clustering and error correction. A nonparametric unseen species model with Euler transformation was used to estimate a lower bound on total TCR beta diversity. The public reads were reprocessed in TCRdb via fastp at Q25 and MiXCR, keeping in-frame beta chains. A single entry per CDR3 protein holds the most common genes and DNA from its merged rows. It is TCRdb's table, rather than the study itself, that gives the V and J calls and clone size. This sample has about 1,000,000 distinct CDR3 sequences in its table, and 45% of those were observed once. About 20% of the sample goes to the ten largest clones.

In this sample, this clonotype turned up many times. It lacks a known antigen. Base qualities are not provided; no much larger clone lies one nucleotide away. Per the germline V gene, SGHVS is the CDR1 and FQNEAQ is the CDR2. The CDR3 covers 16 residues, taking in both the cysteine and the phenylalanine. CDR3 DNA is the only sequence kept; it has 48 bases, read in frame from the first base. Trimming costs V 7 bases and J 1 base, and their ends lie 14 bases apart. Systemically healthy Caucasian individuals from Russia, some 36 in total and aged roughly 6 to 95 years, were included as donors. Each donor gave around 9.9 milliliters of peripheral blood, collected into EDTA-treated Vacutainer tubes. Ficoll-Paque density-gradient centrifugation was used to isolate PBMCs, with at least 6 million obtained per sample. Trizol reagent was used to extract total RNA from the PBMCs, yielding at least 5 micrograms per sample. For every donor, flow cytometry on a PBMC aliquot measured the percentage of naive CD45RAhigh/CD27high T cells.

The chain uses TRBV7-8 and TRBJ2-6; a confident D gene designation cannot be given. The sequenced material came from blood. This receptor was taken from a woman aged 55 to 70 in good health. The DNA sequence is TGTGCCAGCACCTATGGGCCACAATCTGGGGCCAACGTCCTGACTTTC. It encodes CASTYGPQSGANVLTF.